This T cell receptor beta chain was documented in a study of cytomegalovirus exposure and HLA in healthy donors (dated 2017 in TCRdb). Broadly, across the study: According to an earlier analysis of around 600 of the donors, some 170 million T cells yielded some 110 million unique TCR beta sequences and around 300 Gb of sequence data. The study aimed to test whether signatures of past pathogen exposure could be identified by cataloging public T cell receptors. To predict cytomegalovirus infection status, the study brought together high-throughput TCR immunosequencing, statistical association of individual TCRs with disease status, and machine learning. The number of donors typed differed by locus, with roughly 629-640 for A, B, C, DRB1 and DQB1, over 500 for DQA1, 600 to 610 for DPA1, and 450 to 480 for DPB1. An early release that covered more than 550 HLA-typed donors contained approximately 300 gigabases of sequencing data and 80 million or so unique TCR sequences. An earlier analysis of a few hundred of the donors applied high-throughput TCR beta sequencing to assess whether each TCR beta V gene segment acted as functional or pseudogenic. Of the approximately 400 genotyped donors, roughly 80% were placed in the genetic ancestry cluster associated with self-reported Caucasian donors. Both class I and class II loci were covered by HLA typing, at four-digit resolution. About five DR-DQ haplotypes were treated as single units for association and clustering because of strong linkage in the cohort. Rather than drawing on any new phenotypic data, the later analysis identified candidate immune exposures from TCR beta sequences and the way those sequences occurred across donors. All discovery cohort repertoires had been generated on a single sequencing platform. Donor age, sex, ethnicity and CMV serostatus were collected together with the repertoire data. A later analysis re-examined previously published TCR beta repertoires from over 500 donors and added high-resolution HLA genotyping to investigate patterns of TCR occurrence. Besides the first cohort of roughly 700 subjects, a separate validation cohort made up of over 100 different subjects was used. Across roughly 420 genotyped donors of the cohort, an average of about 240,000 unique TCR beta nucleotide sequences per donor were sequenced, and 15% to 20% of those sequences were non-productive. Genome-wide SNP genotypes for about 55% of the roughly 670 donors were used in a later genetic analysis, which treated that subset as a discovery cohort. Using immunosequencing, the study profiled T cell repertoires from around 680 subjects and related those repertoires to cytomegalovirus serostatus.

The cohort consisted of 600 to 700 healthy bone marrow donors. Cohort members were all nominally healthy when sampled, although unrecorded immune exposures were likely present. The donor was CMV seronegative and belonged to the group of roughly 330 seronegative cohort members. Every donor gave a peripheral blood sample, and the peripheral blood mononuclear cells from that sample were used for TCR beta sequencing. The Qiagen DNeasy Blood Extraction Kit was used to extract genomic DNA from the blood cell samples. On this clone: It lacks a known antigen. No clone much larger than this one lies a single base away; base qualities are absent.

Broad study findings and their caveats: In a later analysis, HLA-associated TCR beta chains were found to be more clonally expanded and to have lower generation probabilities than equally common non-associated chains. The authors suggested that the approach could potentially be extended to other disease states and immunological phenotypes. In this cohort, only TCR beta chains were sequenced, and detectable features were limited by the absence of alpha or paired-chain data. HLA typing was unavailable for some donors at each locus, so association tests used only the typed subset. In vitro tests confirmed that a few of the cytomegalovirus-associated TCR beta chains recognize cytomegalovirus antigens. About 15 rarely observed V segments, including chromosome 9 orphons, were excluded from the earlier analysis of about 500 of the donors because counts were too low. Most CMV-associated TCR beta chains appeared to be HLA-restricted in a later analysis, and the HLA associations seemed to be driven largely by CMV exposure. Linkage disequilibrium might explain the correlated functional status among segregating V segments, but an unknown experimental factor could not be excluded. At a false discovery rate of 0.05, a later analysis linked 16,000 or so TCR beta sequences to specific HLA alleles. In an earlier analysis of about 600 of the donors, most TCR beta V segments appeared in productive rearrangements about 87% or about 30% of the time, broadly matching IMGT annotations. In both the original and validation cohorts, the classifier was reported to diagnose cytomegalovirus status with high specificity and sensitivity. A later analysis reported that several top co-occurrence clusters appeared linked to parvovirus B19, influenza, CMV and Epstein-Barr virus. Immune exposure information for the cohort was limited to CMV serostatus. A later analysis found that TCR association rates varied across HLA loci, with DRB1 alleles showing the most associated TCRs and HLA-C alleles the fewest. A cluster of highly shared sequence variants was judged likely to be a technical artifact of the sequencing pipeline. Some IMGT-functional V segments, including TRBV6-2 and TRBV6-3, could not be told apart with the 87-base-pair reads, so those segments were excluded. The study listed 150 to 200 TCR beta chains as associated with cytomegalovirus. Across donors, most TCR sequences were observed very rarely, whereas some public TCRs were present in many individuals. When HLA alleles, especially DR and DQ, strongly co-occurred, TCR associations were difficult to assign to individual alleles. A later genetic analysis reported fewer N-insertions in productive TCRs among donors in an Asian-associated ancestry cluster than the roughly 700-donor mean. A later genetic analysis associated a missense DCLRE1C variant with V-gene and J-gene trimming of TCR beta chains, and an independent cohort replicated the association. The presence/absence analyses assumed that sequencing depth was roughly uniform across donors, and that assumption may not be true. A further reported finding was that TCR beta sequences accurately predicted the HLA-A and HLA-B alleles for most subjects in the first cohort.

Library preparation was by the immunoSEQ multiplex PCR assay. For the multiplex PCR, a mixture combining 60 forward primers for TCR Vbeta segments and 13 reverse primers for TCR Jbeta segments was used. A multiplex PCR assay on genomic DNA amplified the CDR3 region of rearranged TCR beta genes. On the Illumina HiSeq System, the amplified TCR beta libraries were sequenced as 87-base-pair reads. For the original study's pipeline: A later analysis counted 75 million to 100 million unique TCR beta chains across the approximately 700 repertoires, and some 11 million of these chains were shared by at least two donors. Raw reads were error-corrected and collapsed into unique sequences by a nearest-neighbor algorithm in which closely related sequences were merged to remove PCR and sequencing errors. To assign V, D and J gene segments, CDR3 sequences were aligned to IMGT reference sequences. For a sequence to be retained, a match of at least six nucleotides to both a V gene segment and a J gene segment was required. A rearrangement counted as productive if the CDR3 had no stop codons and remained in frame with V and J, and every other rearrangement counted as non-productive. Following IMGT convention, CDR3 was defined as the stretch from the second conserved V-encoded cysteine up to the conserved J-encoded phenylalanine. The earlier analysis of some 580 of the donors excluded any sequence lacking an unambiguous match to a single V gene segment. In an earlier analysis of approximately 590 of the donors, a V segment was called functional when productive rearrangements were above 56.7%, and segregating when the standard deviation between donors exceeded 5%. A statistical classification framework was developed to diagnose cytomegalovirus status using the catalog of TCR beta chain sequences. A later analysis assigned V and J genes by comparing TCR nucleotide sequences with IMGT/GENE-DB human TR gene sequences. Using the TCRdist pipeline, a later analysis assigned CDR3 sequences along with most-parsimonious VDJ recombination scenarios. In a later analysis, each TCR beta chain was defined by its CDR3 amino acid sequence together with its V-gene family, and reads lacking a unique V-gene family were excluded. In a later analysis, nearly 600 highly shared, low-generation-probability nucleotide sequences were removed to address suspected cross-contamination and a sequencing artifact. In a later analysis, a clonal expansion index was calculated for each public chain from normalized within-repertoire ranks of inferred template counts. In a later analysis, generation probabilities were computed with a VDJ recombination model fitted to out-of-frame rearrangements, and the resulting probabilities were checked against IGoR. In a later analysis, TCR-TCR, TCR-HLA and TCR-CMV co-occurrence was scored with hypergeometric tests, and a repertoire-size bias correction was applied to TCR pairs. To estimate false discovery rates, a later analysis permuted the HLA or CMV assignments 20 times. In a later analysis, co-occurring TCRs were grouped with DBSCAN, and TCRdist sequence similarity was added when clustering was performed within HLA-allele-positive subsets. Repertoires with fewer than 30,000 or more than 120,000 public chains were left out of co-occurrence clustering, as were four to six repertoires with anomalous nucleotide sharing. TCRdb's version of the immuneACCESS table is confined to in-frame rearrangements and falls short of the full clone set. An unresolved V gene accounts for under half of the shortfall where checked; the remainder is of unknown origin. V and J calls and clone size come straight from that table; D and trimming were deduced from the DNA. This sample has 150,000 to 200,000 clones in its table, and nearly 80% of those were observed once. Under 4% of the sample is taken by the ten largest.

Measured from the cysteine to the phenylalanine, the CDR3 is 14 residues long. This entry keeps only the CDR3 DNA: 42 bases, framed from base 1. Cut back by 4 bases and 2 bases, the V and J ends lie 12 bases apart. The germline V gene (reference sequence) yields SGHKS for CDR1 and YYEKEE for CDR2. The clonotype was recovered from a middle-aged woman in good health and CMV-seronegative. The rearranged segments are TRBV5-5 and TRBJ1-2; too little of a D gene remains to name it. Material for sequencing was PBMCs. Here the CDR3 is given as CASSNGGGNYGYTF. The nucleotide sequence is TGTGCCAGCAGCAACGGAGGAGGAAACTATGGCTACACCTTC.